This entry describes one T cell receptor (beta chain). RNA transcripts provided the source from which TCR beta CDR3 regions were amplified. With the HTBI primer set, the TCR CDR3 went through a first round of RT-PCR. TCRdb reprocessed the multiplex PCR reads with MiXCR, giving one entry per CDR3 protein. Among 500,000 to 750,000 distinct CDR3 sequences listed, about 15% were seen once. This sample is part of a study of T cells in Graves' hyperthyroidism and ophthalmopathy. Source material: blood. This clonotype was obtained from a woman in her twenties or thirties with Graves' hyperthyroidism.

The CDR3 nucleotides read TGTGCCACCAGTGATTTGCCCAGCGGGAGGGCCAATGAGCAGTTCTTC. Translation gives CATSDLPSGRANEQFF. V is TRBV24-1 and J is TRBJ2-1, with 10 bases aligning to TRBD2. With V trimmed by 0 bases and J by 6 bases, 4 bases remained unmatched. The CDR3 length is 16 residues. Germline CDR1 KGHDR, CDR2 SFDVKD.